This T cell receptor (beta chain) was recovered during a study of beta chain features in type 1 diabetes. This clone came up a few times. Its antigen is not identified. Other DNA sequences in the same sample also yield this CDR3. The whole isolated RNA underwent reverse transcription, so sequencing captured expressed TCRB transcripts. Method: immunoSEQ multiplex PCR; TCRdb's copy keeps in-frame clones and lacks some. The sample carries some 660,000 clones, around 15% recorded once. The germline V gene encodes CDR1 SGHTA and CDR2 FQGTGA. V lost 4 bases to trimming and J lost 5 bases, with 11 bases between them. The CDR3 is 13 residues long. Study results and limitations: TCRB CDR3s were moderately but significantly shorter in Type 1 diabetes patients in all four CD4+ subsets.

This clonotype was sampled from a man younger than 35 with type 1 diabetes. The sample was naive CD4+ T cells from blood. V and J are TRBV7-3 and TRBJ1-1; weak D call: TRBD1 (5 bases). This CDR3 is CASSSTGVTEAFF. The DNA of the CDR3 is TGTGCCAGCAGCTCCACGGGGGTAACTGAAGCTTTCTTT.